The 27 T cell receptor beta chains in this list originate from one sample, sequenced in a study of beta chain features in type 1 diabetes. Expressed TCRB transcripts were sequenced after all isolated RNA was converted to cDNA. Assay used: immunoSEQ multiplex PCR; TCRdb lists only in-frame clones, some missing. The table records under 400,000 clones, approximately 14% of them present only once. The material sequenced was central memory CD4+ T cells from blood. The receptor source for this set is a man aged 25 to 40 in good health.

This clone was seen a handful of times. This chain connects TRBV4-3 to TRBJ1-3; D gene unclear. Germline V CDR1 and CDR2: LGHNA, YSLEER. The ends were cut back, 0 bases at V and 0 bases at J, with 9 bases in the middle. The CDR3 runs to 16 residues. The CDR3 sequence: CASSQDRTVSGNTIYF. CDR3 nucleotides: TGCGCCAGCAGCCAAGATCGAACGGTCTCTGGAAACACCATATATTTT.

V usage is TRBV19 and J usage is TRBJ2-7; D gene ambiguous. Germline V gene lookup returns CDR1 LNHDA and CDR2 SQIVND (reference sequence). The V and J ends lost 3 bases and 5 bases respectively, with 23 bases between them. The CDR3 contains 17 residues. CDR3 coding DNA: TGTGCCAGTAGTATCATTTTTAACCAGCTTCACCCGAACGAGCAGTACTTC. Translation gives CASSIIFNQLHPNEQYF.

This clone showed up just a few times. The CDR3 sequence is CASRTGMNTGELFF. In DNA, the CDR3 is TGTGCCAGCCGGACAGGGATGAACACCGGGGAGCTGTTTTTT. This chain links TRBV6-1 with TRBJ2-2; 8 positions agree with TRBD1. Trimming cost V 8 bases and J 1 base; bases outside gene matches: 3. Germline V gene data show CDR1 as MNHNS and CDR2 as SASEGT. The length of the CDR3 is 14 residues.

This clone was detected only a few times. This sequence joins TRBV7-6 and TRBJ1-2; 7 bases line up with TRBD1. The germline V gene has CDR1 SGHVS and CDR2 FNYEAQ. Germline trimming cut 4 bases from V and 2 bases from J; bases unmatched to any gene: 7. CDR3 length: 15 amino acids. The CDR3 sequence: CASSWGQSPNYGYTF. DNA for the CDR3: TGTGCCAGCAGCTGGGGACAGTCTCCCAACTATGGCTACACCTTC. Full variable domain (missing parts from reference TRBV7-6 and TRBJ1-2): GAGVSQSPRYKVTKRGQDVALRCDPISGHVSLYWYRQALGQGPEFLTYFNYEAQQDKSGLPNDRFSAERPEGSISTLTIQRTEQRDSAMYRCASSWGQSPNYGYTFGSGTRLTVV.

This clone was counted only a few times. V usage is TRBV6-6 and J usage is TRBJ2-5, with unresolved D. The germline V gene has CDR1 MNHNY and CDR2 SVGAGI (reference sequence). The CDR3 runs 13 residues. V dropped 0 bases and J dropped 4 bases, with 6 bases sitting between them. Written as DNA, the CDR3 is TGTGCCAGCAGTTACTCAATCCGAGAGACCCAGTACTTC. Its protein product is CASSYSIRETQYF.

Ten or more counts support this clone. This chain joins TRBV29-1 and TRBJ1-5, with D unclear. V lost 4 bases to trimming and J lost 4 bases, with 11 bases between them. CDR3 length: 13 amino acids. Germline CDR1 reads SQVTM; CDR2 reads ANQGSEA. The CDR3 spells CSVGSGGNQPQHF. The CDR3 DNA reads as TGCAGCGTTGGTAGTGGTGGTAATCAGCCCCAGCATTTT.

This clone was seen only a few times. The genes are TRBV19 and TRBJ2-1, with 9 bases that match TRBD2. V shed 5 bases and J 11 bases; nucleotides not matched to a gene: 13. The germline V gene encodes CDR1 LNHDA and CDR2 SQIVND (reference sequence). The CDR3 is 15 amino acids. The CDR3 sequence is CASSGRGTSMLKQFF. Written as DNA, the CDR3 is TGTGCCAGTAGTGGGAGAGGGACTAGCATGTTAAAGCAGTTCTTC.

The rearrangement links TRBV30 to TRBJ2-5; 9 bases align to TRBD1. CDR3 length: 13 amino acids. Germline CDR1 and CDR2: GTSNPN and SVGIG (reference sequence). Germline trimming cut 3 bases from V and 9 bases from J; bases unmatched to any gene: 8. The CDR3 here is CAWSEQGALAQYF. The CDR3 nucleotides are TGTGCCTGGAGCGAACAGGGGGCGCTTGCCCAGTACTTC.

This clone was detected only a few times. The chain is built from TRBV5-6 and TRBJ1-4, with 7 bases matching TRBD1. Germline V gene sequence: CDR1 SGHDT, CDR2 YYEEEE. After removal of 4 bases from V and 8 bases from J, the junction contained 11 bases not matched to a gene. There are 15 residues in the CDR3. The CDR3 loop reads CASSQTGVGREKLFF. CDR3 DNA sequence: TGTGCCAGCAGCCAAACAGGGGTAGGGAGGGAAAAACTGTTTTTT.

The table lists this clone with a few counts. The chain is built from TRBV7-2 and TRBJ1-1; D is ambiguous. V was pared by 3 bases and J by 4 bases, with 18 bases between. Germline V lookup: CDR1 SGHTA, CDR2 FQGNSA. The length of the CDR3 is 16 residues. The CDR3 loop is CASSFPGIREPTEAFF. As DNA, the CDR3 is TGTGCCAGCAGCTTCCCGGGAATCCGGGAACCCACTGAAGCTTTCTTT.

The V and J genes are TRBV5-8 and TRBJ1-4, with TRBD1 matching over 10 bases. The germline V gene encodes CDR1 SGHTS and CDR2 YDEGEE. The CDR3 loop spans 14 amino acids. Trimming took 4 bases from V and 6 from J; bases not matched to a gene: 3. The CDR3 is CASSAGTGDEKLFF. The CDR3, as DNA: TGTGCCAGCAGCGCCGGGACAGGGGATGAAAAACTGTTTTTT.

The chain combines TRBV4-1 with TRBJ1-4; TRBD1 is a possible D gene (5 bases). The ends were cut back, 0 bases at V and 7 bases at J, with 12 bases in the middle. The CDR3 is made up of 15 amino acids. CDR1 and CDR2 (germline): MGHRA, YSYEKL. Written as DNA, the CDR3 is TGCGCCAGCAGCCAAGATCTGTGGGGGATTGAAAAACTGTTTTTT. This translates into CASSQDLWGIEKLFF.

The CDR3 spells CASSLRGVLTEAFF. DNA for the CDR3: TGCGCCAGCAGTCTTCGGGGGGTCCTCACTGAAGCTTTCTTT. The V gene is TRBV5-1, the J gene TRBJ1-1, with D tentatively TRBD1 (5 bases). Germline V lookup: CDR1 SGHRS, CDR2 YFSETQ. CDR3 length: 14 amino acids. The ends were cut back, 5 bases at V and 4 bases at J, with 15 bases in the middle.

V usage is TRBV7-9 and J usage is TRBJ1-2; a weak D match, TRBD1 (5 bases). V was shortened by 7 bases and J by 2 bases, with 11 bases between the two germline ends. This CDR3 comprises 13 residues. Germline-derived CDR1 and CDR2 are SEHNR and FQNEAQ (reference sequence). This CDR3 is CASTWEGNYGYTF. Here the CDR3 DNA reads TGTGCCAGCACCTGGGAGGGGAACTATGGCTACACCTTC.

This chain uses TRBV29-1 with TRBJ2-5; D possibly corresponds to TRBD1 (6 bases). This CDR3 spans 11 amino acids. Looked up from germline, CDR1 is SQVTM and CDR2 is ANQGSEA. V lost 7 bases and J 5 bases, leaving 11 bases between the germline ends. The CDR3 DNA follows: TGCAGCGGACAGGTTTCGGAGACCCAGTACTTC. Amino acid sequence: CSGQVSETQYF. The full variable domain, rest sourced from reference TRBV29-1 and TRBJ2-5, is SAVISQKPSRDICQRGTSLTIQCQVDSQVTMMFWYRQQPGQSLTLIATANQGSEATYESGFVIDKFPISRPNLTFSTLTVSNMSPEDSSIYLCSGQVSETQYFGPGTRLLVL.

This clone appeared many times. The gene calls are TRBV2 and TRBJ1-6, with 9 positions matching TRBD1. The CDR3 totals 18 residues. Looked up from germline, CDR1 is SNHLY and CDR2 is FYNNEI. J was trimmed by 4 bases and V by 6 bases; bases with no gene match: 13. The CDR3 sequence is CASSIPPGQGKYNSPLHF. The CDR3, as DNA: TGTGCCAGCAGCATTCCTCCGGGACAGGGAAAGTATAATTCACCCCTCCACTTT. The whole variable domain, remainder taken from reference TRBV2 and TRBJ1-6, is EPEVTQTPSHQVTQMGQEVILRCVPISNHLYFYWYRQILGQKVEFLVSFYNNEISEKSEIFDDQFSVERPDGSNFTLKIRSTKLEDSAMYFCASSIPPGQGKYNSPLHFGNGTRLTVT.

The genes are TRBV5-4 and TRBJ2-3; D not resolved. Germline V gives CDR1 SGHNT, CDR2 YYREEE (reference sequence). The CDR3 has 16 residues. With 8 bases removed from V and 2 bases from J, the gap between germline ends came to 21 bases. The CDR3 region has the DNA TGTGCCAGTTCCCCAGCCCGTCCGGGCCACACAGATACGCAGTATTTT. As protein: CASSPARPGHTDTQYF.

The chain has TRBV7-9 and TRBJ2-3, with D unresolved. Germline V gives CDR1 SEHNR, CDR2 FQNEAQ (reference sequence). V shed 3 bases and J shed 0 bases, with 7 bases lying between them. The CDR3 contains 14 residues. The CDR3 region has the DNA TGTGCCAGCAGCTTGGATTCTAGCACAGATACGCAGTATTTT. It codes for CASSLDSSTDTQYF.

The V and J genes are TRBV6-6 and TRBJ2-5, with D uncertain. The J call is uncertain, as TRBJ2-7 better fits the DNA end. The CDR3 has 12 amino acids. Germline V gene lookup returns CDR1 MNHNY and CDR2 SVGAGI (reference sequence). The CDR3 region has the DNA TGTGCCACCATGAACGGCATCTACGAGCAGTACTTC. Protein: CATMNGIYEQYF.

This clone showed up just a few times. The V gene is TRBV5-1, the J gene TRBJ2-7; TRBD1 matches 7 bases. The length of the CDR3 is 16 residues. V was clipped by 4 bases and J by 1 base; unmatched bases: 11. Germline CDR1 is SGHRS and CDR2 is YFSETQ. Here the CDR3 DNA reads TGCGCCAGCAGCCGGTCAACAGGGGACGCATCCTACGAGCAGTACTTC. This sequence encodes CASSRSTGDASYEQYF. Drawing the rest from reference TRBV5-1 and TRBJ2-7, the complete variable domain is KAGVTQTPRYLIKTRGQQVTLSCSPISGHRSVSWYQQTPGQGLQFLFEYFSETQRNKGNFPGRFSGRQFSNSRSEMNVSTLELGDSALYLCASSRSTGDASYEQYFGPGTRLTVT.

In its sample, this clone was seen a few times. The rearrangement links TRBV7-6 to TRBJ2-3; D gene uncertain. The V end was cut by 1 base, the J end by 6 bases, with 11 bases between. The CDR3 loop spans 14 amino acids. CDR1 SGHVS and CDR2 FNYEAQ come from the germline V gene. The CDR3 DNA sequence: TGTGCCAGCAGCTTAGTGGGAAGCTCGGATACGCAGTATTTT. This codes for CASSLVGSSDTQYF.

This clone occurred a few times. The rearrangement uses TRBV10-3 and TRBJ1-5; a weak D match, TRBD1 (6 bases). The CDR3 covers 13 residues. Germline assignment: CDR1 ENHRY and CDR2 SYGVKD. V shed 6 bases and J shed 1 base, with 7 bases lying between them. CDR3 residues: CAIRQGSNQPQHF. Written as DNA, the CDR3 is TGTGCCATCAGACAGGGAAGCAATCAGCCCCAGCATTTT.

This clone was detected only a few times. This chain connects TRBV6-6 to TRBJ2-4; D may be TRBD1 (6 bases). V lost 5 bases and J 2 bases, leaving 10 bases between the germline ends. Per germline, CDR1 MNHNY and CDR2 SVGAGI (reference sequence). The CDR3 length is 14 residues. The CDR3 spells CASSIQGTKNIQYF. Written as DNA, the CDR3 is TGTGCCAGCAGTATACAGGGCACCAAAAACATTCAGTACTTC.

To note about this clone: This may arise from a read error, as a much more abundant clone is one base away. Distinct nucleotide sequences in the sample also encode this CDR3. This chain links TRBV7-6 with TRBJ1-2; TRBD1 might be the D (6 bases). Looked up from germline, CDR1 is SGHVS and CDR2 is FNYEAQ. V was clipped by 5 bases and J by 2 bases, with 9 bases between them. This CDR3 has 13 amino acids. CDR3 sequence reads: CASSPTGNYGYTF. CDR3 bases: TGTGCCAGCAGCCCCACAGGGAACTATGGCTACACCTTC.

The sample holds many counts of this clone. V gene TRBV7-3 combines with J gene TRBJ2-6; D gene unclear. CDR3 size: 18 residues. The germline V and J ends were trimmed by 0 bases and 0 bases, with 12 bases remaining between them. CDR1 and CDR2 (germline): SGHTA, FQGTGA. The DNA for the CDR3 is TGTGCCAGCAGCTTAACCAATGCCCTCAACTCTGGGGCCAACGTCCTGACTTTC. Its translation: CASSLTNALNSGANVLTF.

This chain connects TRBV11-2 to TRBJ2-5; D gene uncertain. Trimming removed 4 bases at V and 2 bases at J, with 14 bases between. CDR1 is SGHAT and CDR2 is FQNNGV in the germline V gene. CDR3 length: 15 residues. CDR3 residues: CASSSLDGIQETQYF. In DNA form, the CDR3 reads TGTGCCAGCAGCTCCCTGGACGGAATTCAAGAGACCCAGTACTTC.

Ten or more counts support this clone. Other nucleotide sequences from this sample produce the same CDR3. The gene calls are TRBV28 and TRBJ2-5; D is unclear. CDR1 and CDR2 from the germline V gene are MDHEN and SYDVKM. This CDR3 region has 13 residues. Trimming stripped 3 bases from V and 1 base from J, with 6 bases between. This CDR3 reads CASSLGFQETQYF. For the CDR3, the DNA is TGTGCCAGCAGTTTGGGCTTCCAAGAGACCCAGTACTTC.